This T cell receptor beta chain was identified during a study of memory CD8 T cells in hepatitis C reinfection. The table came from immunoSEQ multiplex PCR; TCRdb's copy has only in-frame clones and leaves some out. The sample carries approximately 46,000 clones, roughly nine tenths recorded once. The CDR3 contains 13 residues. Germline CDR1 reads SGDLS; CDR2 reads YYNGEE. Trimming removed 0 bases from V and 3 bases from J, with 7 bases in between. Time point defined: late/post reinfection, 12 to 24 weeks after detection. TCR sequencing was done directly ex vivo on sorted cells, without expansion in vitro.

The TCR comes from a young man with hepatitis C virus infection. Sequencing was carried out using naive CD8+ T cells sorted from blood. V gene TRBV9 combines with J gene TRBJ2-7; D gene uncertain. CDR3 in amino acids: CASSVGVGYEQYF. The CDR3 DNA sequence: TGTGCCAGCAGCGTAGGCGTCGGCTACGAGCAGTACTTC.